This T cell receptor beta chain was captured in a study of T cells expressing NK-cell markers (TCRdb year 2020). Background for the entire study: In sorted CD3+CD56+NKG2C+, CD3+CD56+NKG2C- and CD3+CD56-NKG2C+ T-cell subsets from about 8 donors, TCR beta-chain repertoires were profiled. Illumina HiSeq 2000/2500, MiSeq or NextSeq was used to sequence libraries as 2 x 150 bp reads. The eight sequenced donors were randomly selected healthy volunteers, three men and five women. Of the eight sequenced donors, seven were found to be HCMV-seropositive and one was found to be HCMV-seronegative. General study outcomes and caveats: Those dominant clonotypes were again the most abundant among CD3+CD56-NKG2C+ cells in four donors, at about 28.3-65%. Whether the expanded NKG2C-expressing T cell clones were specific for HCMV antigens remained unclear. For roughly 6 donors, the dominant CD3+CD56+NKG2C+ clonotypes were among the top 10 CD8+ clonotypes and accounted for about 1.0-8% of CD8+ T cells.

With respect to this clonotype: Its specific antigen is unknown.

The sequencer was an Illumina HiSeq 2000. TCR beta cDNA libraries were prepared using 5'RACE template switching, which introduced a universal primer site and unique molecular identifiers. cDNA synthesis was primed from the TCR beta constant segment, followed by two successive PCR amplification steps. On the authors' methods: MIGEC handled demultiplexing of the reads and grouping by UMI, while MiTCR was used to assemble and quantify clonotypes. Only TCR cDNA sequences supported by at least two reads were kept to exclude erroneous sequences. The tcR package was used for downstream repertoire analysis, with clonotypes matched between fractions based on CDR3 nucleotide sequence plus V segment. VDJmatch was used to annotate antigen specificity against VDJdb, with one amino acid substitution in CDR3 permitted. Following TCRdb reprocessing, every CDR3 protein sequence forms one entry, and DNA is not provided. None of the V and J calls come from the authors' own analysis; TCRdb made them. The sample has 400,000 or so distinct CDR3 sequences on record. The ten largest clones represent approximately 12% of the sample.

To determine HCMV serostatus, a commercial ELISA kit was used to detect HCMV-specific IgG in serum. Ficoll density gradient centrifugation was used to isolate peripheral blood mononuclear cells from blood. From the cysteine up to the phenylalanine, the CDR3 has a length of 15 residues. DNA is not on record. Based on the germline V gene (reference sequence), the CDR1 and CDR2 sequences are SEHNR and FQNEAQ. The sample taken for sequencing was blood T cells: a sorted CD56 or NKG2C T cell subset, CD4+ or CD8+ T cells, or bulk PBMC T cells (not recorded which). The clonotype originates from a woman aged 45 to 65 in good health. Donor details come from another sample of the same person, matched by shared clones. The rearrangement combines TRBV7-9 with TRBJ2-3; TCRdb proposes TRBD2, but this gene call is untestable without DNA. The CDR3 protein sequence reads: CASSQTSGFTDTQYF.